The TCR beta chain described here comes from a study of cytomegalovirus exposure and HLA in healthy donors. The study ran its PCR with 60 Vbeta and 13 Jbeta primers. Sequencing was performed with immunoSEQ multiplex PCR; in TCRdb, only in-frame clones are kept and a portion is missing. The sample consists of about 180,000 clones, 70% to 75% of them appearing once. Study-wide points: Presence/absence analyses supposed approximately even sequencing depth among donors. HLA alleles were associated with 17,000 or so TCR beta sequences in a later analysis at 0.05 false discovery rate.

About this clone itself: Its antigen is unknown.

The sample taken for sequencing was PBMCs. The sequence was obtained from a male donor in good health and CMV-seronegative.

CDR3 residues: CASSLTGLNQPQHF. CDR3 bases: TGTGCCAGCAGTTTAACAGGGCTAAATCAGCCCCAGCATTTT. V usage is TRBV27 and J usage is TRBJ1-5, with D tentatively TRBD1 (6 bases). Deletions cut 2 bases from V and 4 bases from J, with 9 bases between. Germline lookup yields CDR1 MNHEY and CDR2 SMNVEV (reference sequence). CDR3 length equals 14 residues.